This TCR beta chain was observed in a study of T cell repertoires in cytomegalovirus infection. Study summary: CMV infection plus the matching HLA type was flagged by public TCR beta signatures. Study findings and constraints: Across the ex vivo response, the dominant clonotypes were HLA-C-restricted CMV-specific TCR beta clonotypes.

To note about this clonotype: Its cognate antigen is unknown.

Germline V gene data show CDR1 as LGHNA and CDR2 as YNFKEQ. After removal of 0 bases from V and 3 bases from J, the junction contained 3 bases not matched to a gene. The CDR3 has 15 residues. TCRdb passed the reads through MiXCR, listing each CDR3 protein once. Of 740,000 or so distinct CDR3 sequences in the sample, less than 40% were seen once. The rearrangement uses TRBV4-2 and TRBJ1-1; TRBD1 matches at 8 bases. What was sequenced was PBMCs. The sequence derives from a human donor in good health (CMV status not recorded). Some clones in this sample may be carry-over from other donors' samples. CDR3 region: CASSQDLQGDTEAFF. CDR3 nucleotide sequence: TGTGCCAGCAGCCAAGATTTACAGGGGGACACTGAAGCTTTCTTT.